The subject of this entry is one TCR beta chain. With 0 bases clipped from V and 2 bases from J, the junction kept 7 bases outside the gene matches. Germline CDR1 SGDLS, CDR2 YYNGEE. The CDR3 has 17 amino acids. PCR used 60 Vbeta primers and 13 Jbeta primers. Generated by immunoSEQ multiplex PCR, the TCRdb table keeps only in-frame clones and is missing some. The sample records some 150,000 clones, roughly 80% being singletons. The sample belongs to a study of cytomegalovirus exposure and HLA in healthy donors. The V and J genes are TRBV9 and TRBJ2-1; 8 bases are shared with TRBD2. The sequenced material came from PBMCs. This receptor was taken from a male donor in good health and CMV-seronegative. Here the CDR3 reads CASSVDPTSGTYNEQFF. The CDR3 DNA follows: TGTGCCAGCAGCGTAGACCCAACTAGCGGTACCTACAATGAGCAGTTCTTC.